The text below deals with one T cell receptor beta chain. Its antigen is as yet unknown. This entry belongs to a study of T cell repertoires in cytomegalovirus infection. Looking at the study overall: Matching HLA type, along with CMV infection, was indicated by public TCR beta signatures.

The CDR3 runs to 17 residues. Germline V CDR1 and CDR2: MNHEY, SVGEGT. Trimming took 2 bases from V and 2 from J; bases not matched to a gene: 5. TCRdb reprocessed the reads with MiXCR, giving one entry per CDR3 protein. In the table there are roughly 730,000 distinct CDR3 sequences, roughly 36% of which are singletons. The clonotype originates from a human donor in good health (CMV status not recorded). Some clones in this sample may be carry-over from other donors' samples. The rearrangement uses TRBV6-2 or TRBV6-3 and TRBJ2-1, with 11 bases matching TRBD2. The specimen comprised cultured PBMCs, sampled from culture after CMV antigen stimulation. CDR3 loop: CASSYRLSGRAYNEQFF. The CDR3 region has the DNA TGTGCCAGCAGTTACCGCCTTAGCGGGAGGGCCTACAATGAGCAGTTCTTC.